This is a list of T cell receptor beta chains from one sample in a study of PD-L1 blockade in urothelial cancer. The repertoire was sequenced with immunoSEQ multiplex PCR; TCRdb's copy has only in-frame clones and lacks some. The sample yields approximately 90,000 clones, 90% seen once. The input for sequencing was PBMCs, taken around atezolizumab (anti-PD-L1) treatment. All receptors derive from a man aged 55-75 years with urothelial cancer. Both conserved end residues are part of each CDR3. A D gene is named only where the DNA matches it firmly. The size entry is marked missing in some rows and otherwise reads once, few, many or a size class.

j_call: TRBJ2-4; d_call: TRBD2; clone_size: NA; v_call: TRBV7-2; cdr3_aa: CASSHHRAGGGKNIQYF; cdr3_nt: TGTGCCAGCAGCCACCACAGGGCGGGGGGTGGAAAAAACATTCAGTACTTC
j_call: TRBJ2-2; d_call: TRBD2; clone_size: NA; v_call: TRBV5-1; cdr3_aa: CASSLPVTGTSGANTGELFF; cdr3_nt: TGCGCCAGCAGCCTGCCTGTCACCGGGACTAGCGGGGCGAACACCGGGGAGCTGTTTTTT
j_call: TRBJ2-7; d_call: TRBD1; clone_size: NA; v_call: TRBV7-9; cdr3_aa: CASSPTGQASYEQYF; cdr3_nt: TGTGCCAGCAGCCCAACTGGACAGGCGTCCTACGAGCAGTACTTC
j_call: TRBJ1-1; d_call: NA; clone_size: NA; v_call: TRBV6-5; cdr3_aa: CASSLLTGKPLEAFF; cdr3_nt: TGTGCCAGCAGCCTACTAACAGGGAAACCGCTCGAAGCTTTCTTT
j_call: TRBJ1-2; d_call: TRBD1; clone_size: NA; v_call: TRBV10-3; cdr3_aa: CAIGEPGQGYGYTF; cdr3_nt: TGTGCCATTGGCGAACCGGGACAGGGGTATGGCTACACCTTC
j_call: TRBJ1-6; d_call: TRBD1; clone_size: NA; v_call: TRBV7-9; cdr3_aa: CASSRGTGENSPLHF; cdr3_nt: TGTGCCAGCAGCCGGGGGACAGGGGAAAATTCACCCCTCCACTTT
j_call: TRBJ2-2; d_call: NA; clone_size: few; v_call: TRBV14; cdr3_aa: CASSQEQLSTGELFF; cdr3_nt: TGTGCCAGCAGCCAGGAACAGCTCTCCACCGGGGAGCTGTTTTTT
j_call: TRBJ2-7; d_call: TRBD1; clone_size: NA; v_call: TRBV11-2; cdr3_aa: CASSPGQLSYEQYF; cdr3_nt: TGTGCCAGCAGCCCGGGACAGCTATCCTACGAGCAGTACTTC
j_call: TRBJ2-7; d_call: NA; clone_size: NA; v_call: TRBV11-2; cdr3_aa: CASSSQASSPYEQYF; cdr3_nt: TGTGCCAGCAGCTCCCAGGCTAGCAGTCCCTACGAGCAGTACTTC
j_call: TRBJ1-1; d_call: NA; clone_size: NA; v_call: TRBV2; cdr3_aa: CASSGDTEAFF; cdr3_nt: TGTGCCAGCTCGGGTGACACTGAAGCTTTCTTT
j_call: TRBJ2-7; d_call: NA; clone_size: NA; v_call: TRBV18; cdr3_aa: CASSPGLGGTTYEQYF; cdr3_nt: TGTGCCAGCTCACCCGGTCTAGGAGGAACCACCTACGAGCAGTACTTC
j_call: TRBJ1-1; d_call: NA; clone_size: NA; v_call: TRBV27; cdr3_aa: CASSPIDRVTGTEAFF; cdr3_nt: TGTGCCAGCAGCCCTATTGACCGAGTCACAGGGACTGAAGCTTTCTTT
j_call: TRBJ2-3; d_call: TRBD2; clone_size: NA; v_call: TRBV28; cdr3_aa: CASSLLAGRTDTQYF; cdr3_nt: TGTGCCAGCAGTTTGCTAGCGGGGCGCACAGATACGCAGTATTTT
j_call: TRBJ1-4; d_call: NA; clone_size: NA; v_call: TRBV30; cdr3_aa: CAWSVWGRGEKLFF; cdr3_nt: TGTGCCTGGAGTGTTTGGGGTCGGGGTGAAAAACTGTTTTTT
j_call: TRBJ2-5; d_call: NA; clone_size: NA; v_call: TRBV29-1; cdr3_aa: CSVTPPSGYRETQYF; cdr3_nt: TGCAGCGTCACACCACCCTCAGGGTATCGAGAGACCCAGTACTTC
j_call: TRBJ1-4; d_call: NA; clone_size: NA; v_call: TRBV28; cdr3_aa: CASSLSGVGVGKLFF; cdr3_nt: TGTGCCAGCAGTTTAAGCGGGGTTGGGGTGGGAAAACTGTTTTTT
j_call: TRBJ2-7; d_call: TRBD2; clone_size: NA; v_call: TRBV15; cdr3_aa: CATSSGGAGYEQYF; cdr3_nt: TGTGCCACCAGCAGCGGGGGGGCTGGCTACGAGCAGTACTTC
j_call: TRBJ2-1; d_call: TRBD2; clone_size: NA; v_call: TRBV7-8; cdr3_aa: CASSPLAGVVDEQFF; cdr3_nt: TGTGCCAGCAGCCCACTAGCGGGAGTGGTTGATGAGCAGTTCTTC
j_call: TRBJ2-1; d_call: TRBD1; clone_size: NA; v_call: TRBV28; cdr3_aa: CASSLRTGGPGNEQFF; cdr3_nt: TGTGCCAGCAGTTTAAGGACAGGGGGACCTGGGAATGAGCAGTTCTTC
j_call: TRBJ2-1; d_call: TRBD2; clone_size: NA; v_call: TRBV7-3; cdr3_aa: CASRITGDGRARNEQFF; cdr3_nt: TGTGCCAGCAGAATAACGGGGGACGGGAGGGCCAGGAATGAGCAGTTCTTC
j_call: TRBJ2-3; d_call: NA; clone_size: once; v_call: TRBV15; cdr3_aa: CATSRSTGYLTDTQYF; cdr3_nt: TGTGCCACCAGCAGATCCACAGGGTATTTGACAGATACGCAGTATTTT
j_call: TRBJ2-1; d_call: TRBD1; clone_size: NA; v_call: TRBV28; cdr3_aa: CASSLAGQENNEQFF; cdr3_nt: TGTGCCAGCAGTTTGGCAGGACAGGAGAACAATGAGCAGTTCTTC
j_call: TRBJ2-7; d_call: TRBD2; clone_size: NA; v_call: TRBV28; cdr3_aa: CASSLLLTSGRGEQYF; cdr3_nt: TGTGCCAGCAGTTTATTACTCACTAGCGGGAGAGGCGAGCAGTACTTC
j_call: TRBJ2-3; d_call: NA; clone_size: few; v_call: TRBV7-2; cdr3_aa: CASSTTNTQYF; cdr3_nt: TGTGCCAGCAGCACGACAAATACGCAGTATTTT